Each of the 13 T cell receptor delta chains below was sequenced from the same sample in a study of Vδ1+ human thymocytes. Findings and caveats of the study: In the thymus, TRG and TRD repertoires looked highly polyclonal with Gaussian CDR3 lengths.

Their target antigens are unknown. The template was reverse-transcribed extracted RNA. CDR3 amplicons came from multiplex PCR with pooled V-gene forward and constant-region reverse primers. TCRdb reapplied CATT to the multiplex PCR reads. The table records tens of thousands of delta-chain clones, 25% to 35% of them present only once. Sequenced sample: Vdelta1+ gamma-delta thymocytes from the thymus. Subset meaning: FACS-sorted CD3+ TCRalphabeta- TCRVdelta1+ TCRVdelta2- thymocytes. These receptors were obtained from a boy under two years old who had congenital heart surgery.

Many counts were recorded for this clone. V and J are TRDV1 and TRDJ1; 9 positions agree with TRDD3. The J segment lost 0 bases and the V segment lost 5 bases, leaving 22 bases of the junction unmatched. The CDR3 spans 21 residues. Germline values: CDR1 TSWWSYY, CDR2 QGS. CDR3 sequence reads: CALGSPLEYWGKAPYTDKLIF. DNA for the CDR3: TGTGCTCTTGGGTCACCCCTTGAGTACTGGGGGAAAGCCCCGTACACCGATAAACTCATCTTT.

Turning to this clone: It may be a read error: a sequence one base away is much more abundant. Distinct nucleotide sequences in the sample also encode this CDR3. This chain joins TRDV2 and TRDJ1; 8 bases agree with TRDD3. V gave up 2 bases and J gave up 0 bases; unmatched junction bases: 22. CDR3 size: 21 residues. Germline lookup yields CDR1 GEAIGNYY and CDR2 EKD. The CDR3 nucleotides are TGTGCCTGTGACATTTTGCCGCCAGGGACTTTCGTACTGGGGGACACCGATAAACTCATCTTT. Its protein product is CACDILPPGTFVLGDTDKLIF.

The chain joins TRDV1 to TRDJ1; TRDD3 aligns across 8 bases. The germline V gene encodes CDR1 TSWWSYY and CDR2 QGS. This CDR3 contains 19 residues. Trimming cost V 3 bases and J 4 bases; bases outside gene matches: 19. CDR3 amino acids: CALGDIIPPILGGIDKLIF. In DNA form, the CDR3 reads TGTGCTCTTGGGGATATTATCCCACCGATACTGGGGGGCATCGATAAACTCATCTTT.

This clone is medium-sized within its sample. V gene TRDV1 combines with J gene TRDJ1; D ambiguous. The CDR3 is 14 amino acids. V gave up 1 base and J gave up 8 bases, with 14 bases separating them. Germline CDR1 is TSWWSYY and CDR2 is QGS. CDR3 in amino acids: CALGEPRWSEKLIF. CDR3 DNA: TGTGCTCTTGGGGAACCCCGTTGGTCGGAGAAACTCATCTTT.

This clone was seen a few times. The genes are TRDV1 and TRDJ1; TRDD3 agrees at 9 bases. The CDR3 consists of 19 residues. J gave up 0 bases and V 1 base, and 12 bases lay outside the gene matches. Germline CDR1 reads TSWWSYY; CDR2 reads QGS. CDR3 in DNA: TGTGCTCTTGGGGAACGGGACACTGGGGGACGCCCGTACACCGATAAACTCATCTTT. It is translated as CALGERDTGGRPYTDKLIF.

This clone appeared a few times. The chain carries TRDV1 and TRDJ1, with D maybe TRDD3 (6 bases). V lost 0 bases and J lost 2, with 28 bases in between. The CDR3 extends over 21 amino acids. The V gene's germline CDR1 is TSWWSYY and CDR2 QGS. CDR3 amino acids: CALGELGETEPRGKRTDKLIF. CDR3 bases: TGTGCTCTTGGGGAACTGGGGGAGACCGAGCCCCGGGGGAAACGGACCGATAAACTCATCTTT.

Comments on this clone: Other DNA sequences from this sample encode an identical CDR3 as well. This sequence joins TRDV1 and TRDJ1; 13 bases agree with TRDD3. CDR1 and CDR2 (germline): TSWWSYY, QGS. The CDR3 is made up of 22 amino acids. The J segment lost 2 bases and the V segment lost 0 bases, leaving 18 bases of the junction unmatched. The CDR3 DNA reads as TGTGCTCTTGGGGAACTACCCGCCCTTCCTACTGGGGGATACGTTTCTACCGATAAACTCATCTTT. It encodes CALGELPALPTGGYVSTDKLIF.

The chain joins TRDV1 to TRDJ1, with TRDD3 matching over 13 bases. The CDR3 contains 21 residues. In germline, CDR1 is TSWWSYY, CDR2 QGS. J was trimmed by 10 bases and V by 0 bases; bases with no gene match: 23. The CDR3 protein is CALGELGPSKYDWGIRGTLIF. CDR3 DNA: TGTGCTCTTGGGGAACTAGGGCCTTCCAAGTACGACTGGGGGATACGCGGGACACTCATCTTT.

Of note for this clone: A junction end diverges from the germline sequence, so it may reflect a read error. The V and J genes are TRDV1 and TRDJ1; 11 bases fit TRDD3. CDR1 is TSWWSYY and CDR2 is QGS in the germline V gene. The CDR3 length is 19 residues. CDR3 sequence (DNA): TGTGCTGTTGGGGAACTCTGCTACTCTGGGGGATACCTGGGCGATAAACTCATCTTT. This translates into CAVGELCYSGGYLGDKLIF.

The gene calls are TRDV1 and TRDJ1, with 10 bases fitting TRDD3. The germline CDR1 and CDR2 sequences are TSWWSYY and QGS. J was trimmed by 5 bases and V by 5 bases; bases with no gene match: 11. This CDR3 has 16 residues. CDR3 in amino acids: CALGLGWGITTDKLIF. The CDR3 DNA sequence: TGTGCTCTTGGGCTCGGCTGGGGGATAACGACGGATAAACTCATCTTT.

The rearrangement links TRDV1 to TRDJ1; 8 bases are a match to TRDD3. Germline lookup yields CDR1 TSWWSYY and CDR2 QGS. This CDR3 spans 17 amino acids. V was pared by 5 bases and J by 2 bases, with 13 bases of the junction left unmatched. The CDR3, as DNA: TGTGCTCTTGGGCCCACTGGGGGGATTGGAAGAACCGATAAACTCATCTTT. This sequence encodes CALGPTGGIGRTDKLIF.

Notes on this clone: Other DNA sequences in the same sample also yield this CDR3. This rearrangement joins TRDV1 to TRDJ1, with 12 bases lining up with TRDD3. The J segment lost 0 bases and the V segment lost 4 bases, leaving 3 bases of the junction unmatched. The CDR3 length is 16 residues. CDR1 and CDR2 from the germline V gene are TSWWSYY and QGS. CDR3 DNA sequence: TGTGCTCTTGGGGTCTGGGGGATACGGAACACCGATAAACTCATCTTT. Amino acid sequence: CALGVWGIRNTDKLIF.

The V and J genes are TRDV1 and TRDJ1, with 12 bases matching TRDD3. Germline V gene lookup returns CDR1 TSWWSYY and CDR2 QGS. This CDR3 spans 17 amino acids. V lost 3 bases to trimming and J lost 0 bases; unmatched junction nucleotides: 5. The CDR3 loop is CALGDLGDTPYTDKLIF. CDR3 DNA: TGTGCTCTTGGGGACCTGGGGGATACGCCTTACACCGATAAACTCATCTTT.